Listed below are T cell receptor beta chains from one sample, sequenced in a study of cytomegalovirus exposure and HLA in healthy donors. Clones were read by immunoSEQ multiplex PCR, and TCRdb kept only the in-frame ones, dropping some. The sample table sets out around 210,000 clones. Sequenced material: PBMCs. These receptor sequences come from a woman in her twenties or thirties in good health and CMV-seropositive. Each CDR3 is given with its conserved first and last residue. The D gene is left open where the match is weak.

CDR3 | DNA | J | D | V
CASSFDRVGGYTF | TGTGCCAGCAGCTTCGACAGGGTGGGTGGCTACACCTTC | TRBJ1-2 | TRBD1 | TRBV13
CAGGRSNQPQHF | TGTGCCGGTGGGCGAAGCAATCAGCCCCAGCATTTT | TRBJ1-5 | NA | TRBV6-6
CAWSLDGYTEAFF | TGTGCCTGGAGCCTCGACGGGTACACTGAAGCTTTCTTT | TRBJ1-1 | NA | TRBV30
CASSPTHKNTEAFF | TGTGCCAGCTCACCAACACATAAGAACACTGAAGCTTTCTTT | TRBJ1-1 | NA | TRBV18
CASSQGDNEQFF | TGTGCCAGCAGTCAGGGGGACAATGAGCAGTTCTTC | TRBJ2-1 | TRBD1 | TRBV6-6
CASSIVMRGLAWNEQFF | TGTGCCAGTAGTATAGTCATGAGGGGACTGGCGTGGAATGAGCAGTTCTTC | TRBJ2-1 | NA | TRBV19
CSALGLAGPNTGELFF | TGCAGCGCCCTGGGACTAGCGGGGCCGAACACCGGGGAGCTGTTTTTT | TRBJ2-2 | TRBD2 | TRBV29-1
CASSFVNRVGNTEAFF | TGCGCCAGCAGCTTTGTCAACAGGGTGGGGAACACTGAAGCTTTCTTT | TRBJ1-1 | NA | TRBV5-1
CASSEVLTGLTGNTIYF | TGTGCCAGCAGTGAAGTACTGACAGGTCTTACTGGAAACACCATATATTTT | TRBJ1-3 | NA | TRBV6-1
CAGGPSGGALDEQFF | TGTGCCGGAGGTCCTAGCGGGGGGGCCCTGGATGAGCAGTTCTTC | TRBJ2-1 | TRBD2 | TRBV5-4
CASSQVGSRVNTEAFF | TGCGCCAGCAGCCAAGTGGGGAGCCGAGTGAACACTGAAGCTTTCTTT | TRBJ1-1 | NA | TRBV4-1
CASSSHSKGSWYEQYF | TGTGCCAGCAGCTCGCACAGTAAAGGGAGCTGGTACGAGCAGTACTTC | TRBJ2-7 | NA | TRBV7-9
CASSPRGGYTYEQYF | TGTGCCAGCAGCCCTAGGGGGGGGTACACCTACGAGCAGTACTTC | TRBJ2-7 | NA | TRBV7-8
CASSFPGDRYYGYTF | TGTGCCAGCAGTTTCCCTGGGGACAGATACTATGGCTACACCTTC | TRBJ1-2 | TRBD1 | TRBV28
CASSISQFYEQYF | TGTGCCAGTAGTATTTCGCAGTTCTACGAGCAGTACTTC | TRBJ2-7 | NA | TRBV19
CTSGGQRQPQHF | TGTACCTCGGGGGGGCAACGGCAGCCCCAGCATTTT | TRBJ1-5 | NA | TRBV28
CASTPGSRQTPLHF | TGTGCCAGCACCCCCGGTAGTCGTCAAACACCCCTCCACTTT | TRBJ1-6 | NA | TRBV6-1
CASSFMGSSGNTIYF | TGTGCCAGCAGCTTTATGGGCTCCTCTGGAAACACCATATATTTT | TRBJ1-3 | NA | TRBV5-6
CASSERLNQIYGYTF | TGTGCCAGCAGTGAAAGACTGAACCAAATCTATGGCTACACCTTC | TRBJ1-2 | NA | TRBV2
CASSLEAHGGDRKETQYF | TGCGCCAGCAGCTTGGAGGCCCACGGAGGGGATAGAAAAGAGACCCAGTACTTC | TRBJ2-5 | NA | TRBV5-1
CASSENWYRSATNEKLFF | TGTGCCAGCAGTGAAAACTGGTACAGGAGTGCAACTAATGAAAAACTGTTTTTT | TRBJ1-4 | NA | TRBV25-1
CASSLGSGRAVFEQYF | TGTGCCAGCAGCTTAGGTAGCGGGAGGGCCGTGTTCGAGCAGTACTTC | TRBJ2-7 | TRBD2 | TRBV7-9
CASFSVNTGELFF | TGTGCCAGTTTTAGCGTGAACACCGGGGAGCTGTTTTTT | TRBJ2-2 | NA | TRBV6-1
CASSGLQWGFTF | TGTGCCAGCAGTGGATTACAGTGGGGCTTCACCTTC | TRBJ1-2 | NA | TRBV6-1
CASTLGANSPLHF | TGTGCCAGCACCTTGGGGGCCAATTCACCCCTCCACTTT | TRBJ1-6 | NA | TRBV5-4
CASSPGQGRGTSTDTQYF | TGTGCCAGCAGCCCCGGACAGGGGAGGGGTACTAGCACAGATACGCAGTATTTT | TRBJ2-3 | TRBD1 | TRBV9
CASSKDKNQETQYF | TGTGCCAGTAGTAAGGACAAGAACCAAGAGACCCAGTACTTC | TRBJ2-5 | NA | TRBV19
CASSPQDSRLHTQYF | TGTGCCAGCAGTCCCCAGGACAGCAGGCTCCATACGCAGTATTTT | TRBJ2-3 | NA | TRBV6-6
CAWSRGYEQFF | TGTGCCTGGAGTAGGGGCTATGAGCAGTTCTTC | TRBJ2-1 | NA | TRBV30
CASSPSGSRETQYF | TGTGCCAGCAGCCCTAGCGGGAGCAGAGAGACCCAGTACTTC | TRBJ2-5 | TRBD2 | TRBV7-2
CATSRSGPNRGFANYGYTF | TGTGCCACCAGCAGATCGGGGCCTAACAGGGGGTTCGCTAACTATGGCTACACCTTC | TRBJ1-2 | TRBD1 | TRBV15
CASSSFSVTEAFF | TGCGCCAGCAGCTCATTCAGCGTCACTGAAGCTTTCTTT | TRBJ1-1 | NA | TRBV5-1
CASSQLQVNTEAFF | TGTGCCAGCAGCCAACTACAGGTTAACACTGAAGCTTTCTTT | TRBJ1-1 | NA | TRBV6-5
CAISERQGTGGKSYNEQFF | TGTGCCATCAGTGAGCGCCAGGGGACAGGGGGCAAATCCTACAATGAGCAGTTCTTC | TRBJ2-1 | TRBD1 | TRBV10-3
CASSLGTSETHEQFF | TGCGCCAGCAGCTTGGGGACTAGCGAAACACACGAGCAGTTCTTC | TRBJ2-1 | TRBD2 | TRBV5-1
CATSKQGQGDTEAFF | TGTGCCACCAGCAAACAAGGACAGGGCGACACTGAAGCTTTCTTT | TRBJ1-1 | TRBD1 | TRBV15
CASSPQTLDRVHGYTF | TGTGCCAGCTCACCCCAAACTTTGGACAGGGTGCATGGCTACACCTTC | TRBJ1-2 | TRBD1 | TRBV18
CASSLTGVGNTEAFF | TGTGCCAGCAGTCTAACAGGGGTGGGTAACACTGAAGCTTTCTTT | TRBJ1-1 | TRBD1 | TRBV6-5
CASLAGVGETQYF | TGTGCCAGTTTAGCGGGAGTTGGCGAGACCCAGTACTTC | TRBJ2-5 | TRBD2 | TRBV2
CASTESGTDTQYF | TGTGCCAGCACCGAATCAGGGACAGATACGCAGTATTTT | TRBJ2-3 | NA | TRBV2
CASSLHGIGDTQYF | TGTGCCAGCAGCTTGCACGGGATTGGGGATACGCAGTATTTT | TRBJ2-3 | NA | TRBV5-4
CASSLAGGGLANTGELFF | TGCGCCAGCAGCTTGGCCGGTGGGGGACTAGCTAACACCGGGGAGCTGTTTTTT | TRBJ2-2 | TRBD2 | TRBV5-1
CASSPRPSDRAGTNYGYTF | TGTGCCAGCAGCCCCCGACCTTCCGACAGGGCGGGAACTAACTATGGCTACACCTTC | TRBJ1-2 | TRBD1 | TRBV5-8
CASSPWTDFSGANVLTF | TGTGCCAGCAGCCCGTGGACTGACTTCTCTGGGGCCAACGTCCTGACTTTC | TRBJ2-6 | NA | TRBV9
CASSYSSTGELFF | TGTGCCAGCAGTTACTCGAGCACCGGGGAGCTGTTTTTT | TRBJ2-2 | NA | TRBV6-5
CASSRTRIAGGSEQYF | TGTGCCAGCTCACGAACCCGAATAGCGGGAGGGTCCGAGCAGTACTTC | TRBJ2-7 | TRBD2 | TRBV18
CASSPPRQGIGEQYF | TGTGCCAGCTCACCACCCCGGCAGGGGATCGGCGAGCAGTACTTC | TRBJ2-7 | NA | TRBV18
CASSPEAVGYYGYTF | TGTGCCAGCAGCCCGGAGGCGGTAGGGTACTATGGCTACACCTTC | TRBJ1-2 | NA | TRBV7-9